This entry concerns a single TCR beta chain. The data were taken from a study of T cells expressing NK-cell markers. CDR3 length: 15 residues. One entry per CDR3 protein, without DNA, is what TCRdb gives after re-calling the 5' RACE reads. This repertoire includes 150,000 or so distinct CDR3 sequences. The genes are TRBV12-3 or TRBV12-4 and TRBJ2-2; TCRdb's D call of TRBD1 is untestable without DNA. The specimen was blood T cells: a sorted CD56 or NKG2C T cell subset, CD4+ or CD8+ T cells, or bulk PBMC T cells (not recorded which). The TCR sequence derives from a woman between 18 and 69 years old in good health. The CDR3 here is CASSPRDRYTGELFF.